The 8 T cell receptor beta chains reported below all come from one sample, sequenced in a study of T-cell reconstitution after alpha-beta-depleted transplantation in children (dated by TCRdb to 2015 to 2016). Explained via the paper, the treatment or condition label denotes: allogeneic hematopoietic cell transplantation with graft depleted of TCRalphabeta T cells and CD19 B cells. The receptor library was made with PCR. The sequencing machine was an Illumina HiSeq 2500. TCR libraries were prepared with molecular barcoding, using unique molecular identifiers to normalize TCRbeta repertoire quantification. TCRdb reran the public reads through fastp at Q25 and MiXCR, keeping productive beta chains. All rows with the same CDR3 protein become a single entry with the most common DNA and genes. This sample gives about 170,000 distinct CDR3 sequences in total; 8.5% to 14% of them show up just once. Together, the top ten hold roughly 13% of the sample.

The sample consisted of PBMCs, taken before TCRalphabeta/CD19-depleted stem cell transplant. These receptor sequences come from a boy aged 2 to 10 with acute myeloid leukemia, due to receive a stem cell transplant.

This clonotype was recorded at least ten times. The gene calls are TRBV5-1 and TRBJ1-4; D uncertain. Trimming shortened V by 1 base and J by 4 bases, and 8 bases separated the two germline ends. Germline CDR1 and CDR2: SGHRS and YFSETQ. This CDR3 has 14 amino acids. The CDR3 coding sequence is TGCGCCAGCAGCTTGACGGGCTATAATGAAAAACTGTTTTTT. Translation gives CASSLTGYNEKLFF.

The V gene is TRBV7-9, the J gene TRBJ1-5; tentatively, D is TRBD1 (6 bases). CDR3 length: 15 amino acids. Looked up from germline, CDR1 is SEHNR and CDR2 is FQNEAQ (reference sequence). The V end was cut by 2 bases, the J end by 1 base, with 9 bases between. CDR3 in amino acids: CASSLNGQSNQPQHF. CDR3 DNA: TGTGCCAGCAGCTTAAACGGACAGAGCAATCAGCCCCAGCATTTT. The complete variable domain, with remaining parts taken from reference TRBV7-9 and TRBJ1-5, reads DTGVSQNPRHKITKRGQNVTFRCDPISEHNRLYWYRQTLGQGPEFLTYFQNEAQLEKSRLLSDRFSAERPKGSFSTLEIQRTEQGDSAMYLCASSLNGQSNQPQHFGDGTRLSIL.

In this sample, this clonotype turned up many times. This rearrangement joins TRBV12-3 or TRBV12-4 to TRBJ1-1; D is perhaps TRBD1 (6 bases). With 1 base removed from V and 7 bases from J, the gap between germline ends came to 10 bases. This CDR3 has 13 residues. CDR3 residues: CASSLVQGGEAFF. CDR3 nucleotide sequence: TGTGCCAGCAGTTTAGTACAGGGAGGTGAAGCTTTCTTT.

The chain couples TRBV7-3 to TRBJ2-1; D not resolved. CDR3 length equals 15 residues. Germline CDR1 SGHTA, CDR2 FQGTGA. The V end was cut by 0 bases, the J end by 4 bases, with 10 bases between. For the CDR3, the DNA is TGTGCCAGCAGCTTAACCGTTACGCTTTACAATGAGCAGTTCTTC. It encodes CASSLTVTLYNEQFF.

This clonotype came up many times. The chain combines TRBV20-1 with TRBJ2-1; perhaps TRBD2 as D (5 bases). CDR3 length: 15 amino acids. Trimming took 0 bases from V and 0 from J, leaving 9 bases between them. CDR1 is DFQATT and CDR2 is SNEGSKA in the germline V gene (reference sequence). CDR3 in amino acids: CSARDARGSYNEQFF. DNA of the CDR3: TGCAGTGCTAGAGATGCCCGGGGCTCCTACAATGAGCAGTTCTTC.

In its sample, this clonotype was seen many times. The genes are TRBV12-3 or TRBV12-4 and TRBJ1-2; 9 bases are shared with TRBD1. Trimming took 4 bases from V and 11 from J; bases not matched to a gene: 5. The CDR3 runs to 12 residues. DNA for the CDR3: TGTGCCAGCAGTTCAACAGGGGGCGCGTACACCTTC. Amino acid sequence: CASSSTGGAYTF.

The sample holds many counts of this clonotype. This chain joins TRBV2 and TRBJ1-1; the D is unclear. Germline V CDR1 and CDR2: SNHLY, FYNNEI. This CDR3 spans 11 amino acids. Trimming pared 7 bases from V and 8 bases from J, leaving 11 bases between. CDR3: CASKVEWEAFF. The CDR3 DNA is TGTGCCAGCAAGGTGGAATGGGAAGCTTTCTTT.

Ten or more counts support this clonotype. The chain employs TRBV5-1 and TRBJ2-3; D may be TRBD1 (6 bases). Germline assignment: CDR1 SGHRS and CDR2 YFSETQ. The CDR3 is 14 amino acids. The V and J ends lost 0 bases and 5 bases respectively, with 10 bases between them. CDR3 sequence (DNA): TGCGCCAGCAGCTTGGACAGGGTCGTAGATACGCAGTATTTT. Translation gives CASSLDRVVDTQYF.